A selection of T cell receptor beta chains follows, all from one sample in a study of blood T cell repertoires in COVID-19. Clones were read by immunoSEQ multiplex PCR, and TCRdb kept only the in-frame ones, dropping some. In the table there are approximately 200,000 clones, roughly 90% of which are singletons. What was sequenced was PBMCs or T cells enriched from blood (not recorded which). Source of these receptors: a woman aged 25 to 45 who had recovered from COVID-19. CDR3s include the opening cysteine and the closing phenylalanine or tryptophan. A D gene is named only where the DNA matches it firmly. Expanded clones are given a class, and other clones once, few, many or no size at all.

.,TRBV5-1,TRBJ1-2,.,TGCGCCAGCAGCTTGGCTGACGCAAGCGCATATGGCTACACCTTC,CASSLADASAYGYTF
.,TRBV29-1,TRBJ2-5,.,TGCAGCGCCCGATCTGGCGGGGAGACCCAGTACTTC,CSARSGGETQYF
.,TRBV18,TRBJ2-5,TRBD2,TGTGCCAGCTCCAACCAGCTAGCGGGCAGGCAAGAGACCCAGTACTTC,CASSNQLAGRQETQYF
.,TRBV7-2,TRBJ2-3,.,TGTGCCAGCAGCTTAAACTCTGGCGGGACCACAGATACGCAGTATTTT,CASSLNSGGTTDTQYF
.,TRBV4-3,TRBJ1-5,.,TGCGCCAGCAGCCAAGATGGAGGGTTTAGCAATCAGCCCCAGCATTTT,CASSQDGGFSNQPQHF
.,TRBV7-2,TRBJ1-3,.,TGTGCCAGCAGCTCAGAAACACAGGGAACTGGAAACACCATATATTTT,CASSSETQGTGNTIYF
.,TRBV6-2/TRBV6-3,TRBJ2-5,.,TGTGCCAGCAGCAGGACAGTCCAAGAGACCCAGTACTTC,CASSRTVQETQYF
.,TRBV7-3,TRBJ2-7,.,TGTGCCAGCAGCTTACAGGCGGCGGGCTACGAGCAGTACTTC,CASSLQAAGYEQYF
.,TRBV19,TRBJ1-2,TRBD1,TGTGCCAGTAGTTTCTCAGGGGGCGCCGGGGAGGATGGCTACACCTTC,CASSFSGGAGEDGYTF
.,TRBV11-2,TRBJ1-2,TRBD1,TGTGCCAGCAGCCGCCCTTGGGGGACAGGAAAGGGCTACACCTTC,CASSRPWGTGKGYTF
.,TRBV6-5,TRBJ2-5,.,TGTGCCAGCACTAGAAGCGAGACCCAGTACTTC,CASTRSETQYF
.,TRBV9,TRBJ2-3,TRBD2,TGTGCCAGCAGCGACGGAGCGGGGGGAGGTACAGATACGCAGTATTTT,CASSDGAGGGTDTQYF
.,TRBV5-1,TRBJ1-1,.,TGCGCCAGCAGCTTGACAGAACAAACTGAAGCTTTCTTT,CASSLTEQTEAFF
.,TRBV7-8,TRBJ1-1,.,TGTGCCAGCAGCTTCCAGGGTCAGCCCATAATGAACACTGAAGCTTTCTTT,CASSFQGQPIMNTEAFF
.,TRBV19,TRBJ1-2,TRBD1,TGTGCCAGCCGTACAGGGGGCGGAAAGGGCTACACCTTC,CASRTGGGKGYTF
.,TRBV3-1/TRBV3-2,TRBJ2-7,TRBD2,TGTGCCAGCAGCTCCGGGACTAGCGGGAGGTACGAGCAGTACTTC,CASSSGTSGRYEQYF
.,TRBV20-1,TRBJ2-1,.,TGCAGTGCTAGTGATAGCGACTCCTACAATGAGCAGTTCTTC,CSASDSDSYNEQFF
.,TRBV7-3,TRBJ1-5,.,TGTGCCAGCAGCTTAACGGTAGATCAGCCCCAGCATTTT,CASSLTVDQPQHF
.,TRBV6-5,TRBJ2-3,TRBD1,TGTGCCAGCAGTTCCCGGGACAGGAGCACAGATACGCAGTATTTT,CASSSRDRSTDTQYF
.,TRBV19,TRBJ1-3,.,TGTGCCAGTAGTCACAGGACAGAAAAAGCAAACACCATATATTTT,CASSHRTEKANTIYF
.,TRBV9,TRBJ2-7,TRBD1,TGTGCCAGCAGCGTAGGGGACAGATCCTACGAGCAGTACTTC,CASSVGDRSYEQYF
.,TRBV5-1,TRBJ1-2,.,TGCGCCAGCAGCTTGGCCGGGGGGCAGGTATATGGCTACACCTTC,CASSLAGGQVYGYTF
.,TRBV11-1,TRBJ2-7,.,TGTGCCAGCAGCTTAAGTGCGGGGAACGACTCCTACGAGCAGTACTTC,CASSLSAGNDSYEQYF
.,TRBV28,TRBJ1-1,.,TGTGCCAGCAGTTTATACGGGGGTGAGGTTAACACTGAAGCTTTCTTT,CASSLYGGEVNTEAFF
.,TRBV11-2,TRBJ2-3,TRBD2,TGTGCCAGCAGCTTAATAGCGGGGGGAACAGATACGCAGTATTTT,CASSLIAGGTDTQYF
once,TRBV7-2,TRBJ1-1,.,TGTGCCAGCAGCTTTATTCGGGAGGCCGCTGAAGCTTTCTTT,CASSFIREAAEAFF
.,TRBV2,TRBJ2-3,.,TGTGCCAGCAGTCCTACAGGGTCTTGGACAGATACGCAGTATTTT,CASSPTGSWTDTQYF
.,TRBV19,TRBJ1-6,TRBD1,TGTGCCAGTAGTACCTCGGGACAGGGGGCTTTTAATTCACCCCTCCACTTT,CASSTSGQGAFNSPLHF
.,TRBV29-1,TRBJ1-2,.,TGCAGCGTTGGGACCTGGGCAGGGGAGTTAGACTATGGCTACACCTTC,CSVGTWAGELDYGYTF
.,TRBV7-3,TRBJ2-3,TRBD1,TGTGCCAGCAGTTGGACAGGGTCGGCAGATACGCAGTATTTT,CASSWTGSADTQYF
few,TRBV2,TRBJ2-1,.,TGTGCCAGCAGTGAAGGAGATGAGCAGTTCTTC,CASSEGDEQFF
once,TRBV2,TRBJ1-6,TRBD1,TGTGCCAGCAGGGCAGGGGGCGGCTCACCCCTCCACTTT,CASRAGGGSPLHF
.,TRBV7-3,TRBJ2-1,TRBD1,TGTGCCAGCAGCTTAGGGGACAGGGGCTCCTACAATGAGCAGTTCTTC,CASSLGDRGSYNEQFF
.,TRBV5-1,TRBJ2-3,.,TGCGCCAGCACCCACCAGACTGACACAGATACGCAGTATTTT,CASTHQTDTDTQYF
.,TRBV18,TRBJ1-1,.,TGTGCCAGCTCACCACCCGCGGGAGGGGGGACTGAAGCTTTCTTT,CASSPPAGGGTEAFF